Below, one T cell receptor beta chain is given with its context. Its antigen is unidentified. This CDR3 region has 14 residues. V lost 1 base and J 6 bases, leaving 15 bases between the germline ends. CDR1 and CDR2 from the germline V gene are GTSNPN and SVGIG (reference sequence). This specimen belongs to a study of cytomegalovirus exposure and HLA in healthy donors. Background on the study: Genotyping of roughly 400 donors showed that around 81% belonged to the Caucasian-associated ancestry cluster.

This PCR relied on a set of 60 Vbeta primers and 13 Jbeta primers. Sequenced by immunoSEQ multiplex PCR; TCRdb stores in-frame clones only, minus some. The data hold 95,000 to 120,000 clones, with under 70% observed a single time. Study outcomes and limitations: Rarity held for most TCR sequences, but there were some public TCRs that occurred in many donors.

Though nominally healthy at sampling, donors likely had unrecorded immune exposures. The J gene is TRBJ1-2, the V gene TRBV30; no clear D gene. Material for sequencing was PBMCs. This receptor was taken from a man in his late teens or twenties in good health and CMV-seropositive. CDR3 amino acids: CAWSASGNRDGYTF. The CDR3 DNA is TGTGCCTGGAGTGCCTCCGGGAACCGGGATGGCTACACCTTC.